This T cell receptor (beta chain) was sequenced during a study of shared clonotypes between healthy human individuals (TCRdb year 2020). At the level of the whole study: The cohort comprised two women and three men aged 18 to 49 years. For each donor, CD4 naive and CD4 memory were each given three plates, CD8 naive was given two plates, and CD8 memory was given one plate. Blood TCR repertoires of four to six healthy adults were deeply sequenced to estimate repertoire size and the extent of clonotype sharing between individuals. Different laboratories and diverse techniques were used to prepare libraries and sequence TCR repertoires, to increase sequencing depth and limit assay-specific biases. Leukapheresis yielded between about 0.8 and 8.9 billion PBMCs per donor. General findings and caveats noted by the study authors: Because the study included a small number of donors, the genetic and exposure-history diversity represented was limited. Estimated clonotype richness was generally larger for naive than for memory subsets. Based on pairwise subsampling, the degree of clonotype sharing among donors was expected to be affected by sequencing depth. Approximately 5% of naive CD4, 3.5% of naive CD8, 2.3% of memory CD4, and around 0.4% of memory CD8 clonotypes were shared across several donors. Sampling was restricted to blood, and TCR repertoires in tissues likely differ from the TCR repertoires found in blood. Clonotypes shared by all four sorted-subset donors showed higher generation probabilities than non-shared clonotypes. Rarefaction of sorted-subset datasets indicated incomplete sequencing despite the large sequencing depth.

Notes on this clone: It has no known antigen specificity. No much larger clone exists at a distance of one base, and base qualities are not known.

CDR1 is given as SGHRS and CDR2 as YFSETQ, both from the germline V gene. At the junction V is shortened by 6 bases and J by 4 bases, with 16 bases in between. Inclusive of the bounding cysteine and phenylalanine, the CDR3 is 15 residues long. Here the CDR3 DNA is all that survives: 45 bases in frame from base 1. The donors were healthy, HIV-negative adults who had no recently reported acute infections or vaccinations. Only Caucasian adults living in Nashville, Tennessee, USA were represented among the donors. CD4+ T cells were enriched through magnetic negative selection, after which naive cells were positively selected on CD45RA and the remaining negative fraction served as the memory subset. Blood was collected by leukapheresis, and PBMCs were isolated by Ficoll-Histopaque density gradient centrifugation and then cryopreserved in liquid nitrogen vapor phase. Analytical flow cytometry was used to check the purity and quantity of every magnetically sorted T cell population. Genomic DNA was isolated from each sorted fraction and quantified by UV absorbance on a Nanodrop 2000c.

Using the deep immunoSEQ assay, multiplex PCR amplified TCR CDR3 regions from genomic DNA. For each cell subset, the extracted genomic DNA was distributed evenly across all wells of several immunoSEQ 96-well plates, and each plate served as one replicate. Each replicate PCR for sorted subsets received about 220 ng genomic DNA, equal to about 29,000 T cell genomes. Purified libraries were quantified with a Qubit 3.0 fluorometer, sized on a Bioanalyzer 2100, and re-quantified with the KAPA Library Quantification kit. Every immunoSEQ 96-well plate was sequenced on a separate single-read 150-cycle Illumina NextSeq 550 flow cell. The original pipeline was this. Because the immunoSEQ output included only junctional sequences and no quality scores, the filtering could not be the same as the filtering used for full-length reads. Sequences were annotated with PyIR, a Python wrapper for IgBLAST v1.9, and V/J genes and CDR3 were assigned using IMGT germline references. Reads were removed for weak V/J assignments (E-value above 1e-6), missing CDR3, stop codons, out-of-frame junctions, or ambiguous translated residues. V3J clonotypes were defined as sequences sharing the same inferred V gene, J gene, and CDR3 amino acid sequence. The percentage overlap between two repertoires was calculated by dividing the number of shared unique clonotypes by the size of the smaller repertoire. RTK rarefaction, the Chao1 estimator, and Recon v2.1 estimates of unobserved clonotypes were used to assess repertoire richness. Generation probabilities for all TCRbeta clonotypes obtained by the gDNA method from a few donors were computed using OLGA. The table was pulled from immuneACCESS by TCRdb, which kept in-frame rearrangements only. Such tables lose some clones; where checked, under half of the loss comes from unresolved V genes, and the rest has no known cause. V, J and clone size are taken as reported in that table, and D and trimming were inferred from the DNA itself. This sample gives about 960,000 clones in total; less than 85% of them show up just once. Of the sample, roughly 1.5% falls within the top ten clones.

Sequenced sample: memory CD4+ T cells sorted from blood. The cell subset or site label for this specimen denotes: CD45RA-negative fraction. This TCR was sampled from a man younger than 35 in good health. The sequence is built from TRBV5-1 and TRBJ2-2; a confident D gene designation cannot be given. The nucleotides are TGCGCCAGCAACGATGGGTCAGTTGTCACCGGGGAGCTGTTTTTT. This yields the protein CASNDGSVVTGELFF.